The 15 T cell receptor beta chains below come from one sample, sequenced in a study of radiotherapy plus CTLA-4 blockade in lung cancer. Sequenced by immunoSEQ multiplex PCR; TCRdb stores in-frame clones only, minus some. The sample includes 100,000 to 150,000 clones, about nine tenths seen only once; the top ten take approximately 7.2%. The sequences come from peripheral blood, collected from a patient treated with radiotherapy plus ipilimumab. All receptors come from a human donor with non-small cell lung cancer that progressed on radiotherapy plus ipilimumab.

This clone was observed once. V usage is TRBV27 and J usage is TRBJ2-2, with TRBD1 matching 7 bases. The CDR3 loop spans 13 amino acids. CDR1 and CDR2 from the germline V gene are MNHEY and SMNVEV (reference sequence). The junction had 3 bases not matched to a gene; V was cut back by 6 bases and J by 5 bases. CDR3 sequence reads: CASRIQGTGELFF. The CDR3 nucleotides are TGTGCCAGCAGGATACAGGGGACCGGGGAGCTGTTTTTT.

V is TRBV6-4 and J is TRBJ2-1; D is unresolved. V lost 10 bases, J lost 6 bases, and 22 bases lay in between. Germline V CDR1 and CDR2: MRHNA, SNTAGT. The CDR3 has 15 amino acids. CDR3 amino acids: CATLTLRLLRNEQFF. CDR3 nucleotide sequence: TGTGCCACCTTAACCTTGAGGCTCCTCCGCAATGAGCAGTTCTTC.

This sequence joins TRBV28 and TRBJ1-6, with 7 bases matching TRBD1. CDR1 is MDHEN and CDR2 is SYDVKM in the germline V gene. The CDR3 loop spans 14 amino acids. The V segment lost 10 bases and the J segment 10 bases; nucleotides outside the gene matches: 13. The CDR3 region has the DNA TGTGCCACCCAGGGGGGGCTTACTTACTCACCCCTCCACTTT. This sequence encodes CATQGGLTYSPLHF.

The V gene is TRBV15, the J gene TRBJ2-5, with TRBD2 matching over 8 bases. Germline CDR1 is LNHNV and CDR2 is YYDKDF (reference sequence). This CDR3 contains 17 residues. J gave up 3 bases and V 0 bases, and 9 bases lay outside the gene matches. CDR3 coding DNA: TGTGCCACCAGCAGAGATGTTGTGGCGGGAGGAAAAGAGACCCAGTACTTC. Translation: CATSRDVVAGGKETQYF.

DNA for the CDR3: TGTGCCAGTAGTATCGGGACAGGGGTTTCAGGGTCCTACAATGAGCAGTTCTTC. Protein product: CASSIGTGVSGSYNEQFF. The gene calls are TRBV19 and TRBJ2-1; 10 nucleotides agree with TRBD1. The length of the CDR3 is 18 residues. Trimming cost V 3 bases and J 1 base; bases outside gene matches: 9. The germline gives CDR1 LNHDA, CDR2 SQIVND (reference sequence). Filled out from reference TRBV19 and TRBJ2-1, the complete variable domain reads DGGITQSPKYLFRKEGQNVTLSCEQNLNHDAMYWYRQDPGQGLRLIYYSQIVNDFQKGDIAEGYSVSREKKESFPLTVTSAQKNPTAFYLCASSIGTGVSGSYNEQFFGPGTRLTVL.

The CDR3, as DNA: TGTGCCTGGAGCAGGACACGCGACACTGAAGCTTTCTTT. This encodes CAWSRTRDTEAFF. This rearrangement joins TRBV30 to TRBJ1-1; D perhaps matches TRBD1 (5 bases). Germline CDR1 reads GTSNPN; CDR2 reads SVGIG (reference sequence). V lost 3 bases and J 3 bases, leaving 11 bases between the germline ends. The CDR3 covers 13 residues.

This sequence joins TRBV7-2 and TRBJ2-2; the match to TRBD2 covers 10 bases. V dropped 5 bases and J dropped 4; count of bases not matched to a gene: 4. Germline loops: CDR1 SGHTA, CDR2 FQGNSA. The CDR3 sequence is 15 residues long. The CDR3: CASSLRLAGTGELFF. The CDR3 DNA reads TGTGCCAGCAGCCTGAGACTAGCGGGCACCGGGGAGCTGTTTTTT.

The rearrangement links TRBV18 to TRBJ2-2, with D perhaps matching TRBD1 (6 bases). CDR1 is KGHSH and CDR2 is LQKENI in the germline V gene. The CDR3 covers 15 residues. V was clipped by 2 bases and J by 4 bases, with 11 bases between them. CDR3 amino acids: CASSPLGTFTGELFF. As DNA, the CDR3 is TGTGCCAGCTCACCATTAGGGACATTCACCGGGGAGCTGTTTTTT. The full variable domain, completed using reference TRBV18 and TRBJ2-2, is NAGVMQNPRHLVRRRGQEARLRCSPMKGHSHVYWYRQLPEEGLKFMVYLQKENIIDESGMPKERFSAEFPKEGPSILRIQQVVRGDSAAYFCASSPLGTFTGELFFGEGSRLTVL.

The J gene is TRBJ2-1, the V gene TRBV5-5; tentative D call: TRBD2 (6 bases). V was pared by 0 bases and J by 4 bases, with 14 bases between. Germline CDR1 and CDR2: SGHKS and YYEKEE (reference sequence). The CDR3 totals 16 residues. CDR3 sequence (DNA): TGTGCCAGCAGCTTGGGTCGGGCTAGCGTATACAATGAGCAGTTCTTC. Protein: CASSLGRASVYNEQFF.

J is TRBJ1-4 and V is TRBV9; 7 bases map to TRBD1. Germline V CDR1 and CDR2: SGDLS, YYNGEE. The junction had 5 bases not matched to a gene; V was cut back by 4 bases and J by 5 bases. The CDR3 has 14 residues. This CDR3 reads CASSRTGPNEKLFF. In nucleotides, the CDR3 is TGTGCCAGCAGCAGGACAGGACCAAATGAAAAACTGTTTTTT. The complete variable domain, with remaining parts taken from reference TRBV9 and TRBJ1-4, reads DSGVTQTPKHLITATGQRVTLRCSPRSGDLSVYWYQQSLDQGLQFLIQYYNGEERAKGNILERFSAQQFPDLHSELNLSSLELGDSALYFCASSRTGPNEKLFFGSGTQLSVL.

As to this clone: One end of the junction is discordant with germline, which a read error may explain. V gene TRBV6-1 combines with J gene TRBJ2-5; 7 nucleotides align to TRBD1. This CDR3 has 12 residues. Germline V gives CDR1 MNHNS, CDR2 SASEGT. CDR3 protein: CASSRDRDRKHF. Here the CDR3 DNA reads TGTGCCAGCAGCCGGGACAGAGACAGGAAGCACTTC.

V and J are TRBV27 and TRBJ2-7; D may correspond to TRBD1 or TRBD2 (5 bases each). This CDR3 comprises 14 residues. CDR1 and CDR2 (germline): MNHEY, SMNVEV (reference sequence). Trimming cost V 4 bases and J 3 bases, with 13 bases left between them. The CDR3, as DNA: TGTGCCAGCAGTTCCGGGACGTCCCGCTACGAGCAGTACTTC. It translates to CASSSGTSRYEQYF.

The genes are TRBV6-5 and TRBJ2-7; the D call may be TRBD1 or TRBD2 (6 bases each). V shed 5 bases and J shed 0 bases, with 14 bases lying between them. Germline CDR1 and CDR2: MNHEY and SVGAGI. The CDR3 is 15 residues long. CDR3 in amino acids: CASSLSGGSSYEQYF. DNA of the CDR3: TGTGCCAGCAGTCTCTCCGGGGGCAGCTCCTACGAGCAGTACTTC.

The rearrangement links TRBV5-6 to TRBJ2-3, with unresolved D. V lost 3 bases and J 2 bases, leaving 13 bases between the germline ends. Germline lookup yields CDR1 SGHDT and CDR2 YYEEEE. The CDR3 loop spans 15 amino acids. CDR3: CASSSLYTYTDTQYF. The CDR3 DNA follows: TGTGCCAGCAGCTCCTTATATACCTACACAGATACGCAGTATTTT. Looking up the rest from reference TRBV5-6 and TRBJ2-3 gives the full variable domain: DAGVTQSPTHLIKTRGQQVTLRCSPKSGHDTVSWYQQALGQGPQFIFQYYEEEERQRGNFPDRFSGHQFPNYSSELNVNALLLGDSALYLCASSSLYTYTDTQYFGPGTRLTVL.

This sequence joins TRBV6-1 and TRBJ1-1; D gene ambiguous. Trimming removed 3 bases from V and 6 bases from J, with 11 bases in between. Germline V gene data show CDR1 as MNHNS and CDR2 as SASEGT. This CDR3 is built from 13 residues. DNA of the CDR3: TGTGCCAGCAGTGACCCGAAGATGGCTGAAGCTTTCTTT. Encoded protein: CASSDPKMAEAFF.